This entry concerns a single T cell receptor (beta chain). The target of this receptor is not known. No much larger clone exists at a distance of one base, and base qualities are not known. Measured from the cysteine to the phenylalanine, the CDR3 is 13 residues long. Here the CDR3 DNA is all that survives: 39 bases in frame from base 1. V and J lose 3 bases and 1 base, and a span of 5 bases separates them. Via the germline V gene, CDR1 is SGHRS and CDR2 YFSETQ. The cohort was made up of approximately 670 healthy bone marrow donors. Cohort members were all nominally healthy when sampled, although unrecorded immune exposures were likely present. The donor was CMV seropositive and belonged to the group of some 290 seropositive cohort members. Each donor provided a peripheral blood sample, and peripheral blood mononuclear cells were used for TCR beta sequencing. The Qiagen DNeasy Blood Extraction Kit was used to extract genomic DNA from the blood cell samples.

To prepare the library, the immunoSEQ multiplex PCR assay was applied. For the multiplex PCR, a mixture combining 60 forward primers for TCR Vbeta segments and 13 reverse primers for TCR Jbeta segments was used. The CDR3 region of rearranged TCR beta genes was amplified from genomic DNA with a multiplex PCR assay. Amplified TCR beta libraries were sequenced as 87-base-pair reads on the Illumina HiSeq System. In the authors' own workflow: A later analysis tallied approximately 87 million unique TCR beta chains across the 666 repertoires, and 10 million to 11 million of those chains were shared by two or more donors. Raw reads were error-corrected and collapsed into unique sequences with a nearest-neighbor algorithm that merged closely related sequences to remove PCR and sequencing errors. Alignment of CDR3 sequences to IMGT reference sequences was used to assign V, D and J gene segments. For a sequence to be retained, a match of at least six nucleotides was required to both a V gene segment and a J gene segment. Rearrangements were called productive when the CDR3 lacked stop codons and stayed in frame with V and J; all others were non-productive. CDR3 was defined by IMGT convention, running from the second conserved V-encoded cysteine to the conserved J-encoded phenylalanine. The earlier analysis of roughly 590 of the donors excluded sequences that lacked an unambiguous match to a single V gene segment. An earlier analysis of approximately 590 of the donors classified V segments as functional when productive rearrangements were above 56.7% and as segregating when the standard deviation between donors was above 5%. A statistical classification framework was developed to diagnose cytomegalovirus status using the catalog of TCR beta chain sequences. In a later analysis, TCR nucleotide sequences were compared against IMGT/GENE-DB human TR gene sequences so that V and J genes could be assigned. Using the TCRdist pipeline, a later analysis assigned CDR3 sequences along with most-parsimonious VDJ recombination scenarios. In a later analysis, every TCR beta chain was defined by the combination of its CDR3 amino acid sequence and its V-gene family, and reads without a unique V-gene family were dropped. In a later analysis, a few hundred highly shared, low-generation-probability nucleotide sequences were removed to address suspected cross-contamination and a sequencing artifact. A later analysis calculated a clonal expansion index for each public chain from normalized within-repertoire ranks of inferred template counts. In a later analysis, generation probabilities were computed using a VDJ recombination model fitted to out-of-frame rearrangements, and the results were checked against IGoR. Hypergeometric tests were used in a later analysis to score TCR-TCR, TCR-HLA and TCR-CMV co-occurrence, with a repertoire-size bias correction applied to the TCR pairs. To estimate false discovery rates, a later analysis permuted the HLA or CMV assignments 20 times. In a later analysis, co-occurring TCRs were grouped using DBSCAN, with TCRdist sequence similarity added in when clustering inside HLA-allele-positive subsets. Repertoires with fewer than 30,000 or more than 120,000 public chains were left out of co-occurrence clustering, as were a handful of repertoires with anomalous nucleotide sharing. The table comes from immuneACCESS by way of TCRdb, which keeps in-frame sequences with V and J called. Part of the clones is missing from these tables; in studies checked, under half for an unresolved V gene and the rest for unknown reasons. Clonal size and the V and J genes are those of that table, whereas D and trimming came from the DNA. Recorded for this sample are 170,000 or so clones; around four fifths of them occurred a single time. 4.8% of the sample rests with the top ten.

The sample originates from a study of cytomegalovirus exposure and HLA in healthy donors (TCRdb year 2017). For context, the study as a whole: An earlier analysis of 587 of the donors reported 250 to 300 Gb of sequence data and roughly 100 million unique TCR beta sequences from about 200 million T cells. An early release that covered fewer than 750 HLA-typed donors contained approximately 300 gigabases of sequencing data and tens of millions of unique TCR sequences. The genetic ancestry cluster associated with self-reported Caucasian donors included approximately 85% of the 398 genotyped donors. The study was designed to test whether signatures of past pathogen exposure could be identified by cataloging public T cell receptors. The study profiled the T cell repertoires of hundreds of subjects by immunosequencing and related them to cytomegalovirus serostatus. A separate validation cohort of over 95 different subjects was used in addition to the approximately 700-subject first cohort. High-throughput TCR immunosequencing, statistical association of individual TCRs with disease status, and machine learning were combined to predict cytomegalovirus infection status. To study patterns of TCR occurrence, a later analysis re-analyzed previously published TCR beta repertoires from 700 or so donors and added high-resolution HLA genotyping. Rather than drawing on any new phenotypic data, the later analysis identified candidate immune exposures from TCR beta sequences and the way those sequences occurred across donors. In an earlier analysis of over 550 of the donors, high-throughput TCR beta sequencing was used to judge whether each TCR beta V gene segment behaved as functional or pseudogenic. Donor age, sex, ethnicity and CMV serostatus were collected together with the repertoire data. A later genetic analysis used genome-wide SNP genotypes for about three fifths of the 666 donors, treating that subset as a discovery cohort. Every repertoire in the discovery cohort had been generated on one and the same sequencing platform. Class I and class II HLA loci were covered by the typing at four-digit resolution. The number of donors typed differed by locus, with roughly 629-640 for A, B, C, DRB1 and DQB1, 522 for DQA1, 606 for DPA1, and around 430 for DPB1. Roughly five DR-DQ haplotypes were handled as single units for association and clustering, since linkage in the cohort was strong. Among about 370 genotyped donors of the cohort, an average of approximately 240,000 unique TCR beta nucleotide sequences was sequenced per donor, of which approximately 18% were non-productive.

Results and caveats for the whole study, not just this receptor: Across donors, most TCR sequences were observed very rarely, whereas some public TCRs were present in many individuals. Immune exposure information for the cohort was limited to CMV serostatus. When HLA alleles, especially DR and DQ, strongly co-occurred, TCR associations were difficult to assign to individual alleles. A further reported finding was that TCR beta sequences accurately predicted the HLA-A and HLA-B alleles for most subjects in the first cohort. The study gave a list of under 200 TCR beta chains associated with cytomegalovirus. The sequencing pipeline was judged likely to have produced a cluster of highly shared sequence variants as a technical artifact. According to the authors, the approach could potentially be generalized to other disease states and immunological phenotypes. HLA typing was unavailable for some donors at each locus, so association tests used only the typed subset. According to a later analysis, TCR association rates differed among HLA loci, with DRB1 alleles showing the most associated TCRs and HLA-C alleles showing the fewest. This cohort had only TCR beta chains sequenced, and the lack of alpha or paired-chain data limited which features could be detected. The 87-base-pair reads could not distinguish some IMGT-functional V segments, including TRBV6-2 and TRBV6-3, so those segments were excluded. Correlated functional status among segregating V segments might be attributable to linkage disequilibrium, but an unknown experimental factor could not be ruled out. In vitro tests confirmed that a few of the cytomegalovirus-associated TCR beta chains recognize cytomegalovirus antigens. A later analysis found that most CMV-associated TCR beta chains appeared HLA-restricted, with HLA associations seemingly driven largely by CMV exposure. Roughly uniform sequencing depth across donors was assumed in presence/absence analyses, although this assumption may not hold. In an earlier analysis of more than 450 of the donors, most TCR beta V segments were observed in productive rearrangements about 87% or about 30% of the time, broadly matching IMGT annotations. A later analysis associated 16,951 TCR beta sequences with specific HLA alleles at a false discovery rate of 0.05. The earlier analysis of 587 of the donors excluded around 17 rarely observed V segments, including chromosome 9 orphons, because counts were too low. In both the original and validation cohorts, the classifier was reported to diagnose cytomegalovirus status with high specificity and sensitivity. A later analysis reported that several top co-occurrence clusters appeared linked to parvovirus B19, influenza, CMV and Epstein-Barr virus. A later analysis found that HLA-associated TCR beta chains were more clonally expanded and had lower generation probabilities than equally common non-associated chains. In a later genetic analysis, fewer N-insertions in productive TCRs were reported among donors in an Asian-associated ancestry cluster than the roughly 700-donor mean. An association between a missense DCLRE1C variant and V-gene and J-gene trimming of TCR beta chains was found in a later genetic analysis and replicated in an independent cohort.

The chain joins TRBV5-1 to TRBJ1-3; the D gene is perhaps TRBD1, on 5 matching bases. Input material: PBMCs. This receptor was taken from a girl aged 10-17 years in good health and CMV-seropositive. This receptor carries the CDR3 CASSWTSGNTIYF. The bases are TGCGCCAGCAGCTGGACATCTGGAAACACCATATATTTT.